This TCR beta chain appears in the sequencing data of a study of shared clonotypes between healthy human individuals. Study-wide background: Sampling drew on donors who were two women and a few men aged 18 to 49. Three plates each covered CD4 naive and memory; CD8 naive two, CD8 memory one.

From germline, CDR1 is MDHEN and CDR2 SYDVKM. The CDR3 contains 19 residues. With 1 base clipped from V and 6 bases from J, the junction kept 17 bases outside the gene matches. Overall study results and limits: Represented diversity, genetic and exposure-history alike, was limited by few donors. Non-shared clonotypes had lower generation probabilities than clonotypes shared by all four sorted-subset donors.

Details on this clone: The target antigen is unknown.

Positive CCR7 selection of CD45RO-negative cells yielded the naive CD8 cells, and terminally differentiated effector memory CD45RA+ cells were excluded. TCRdb's copy holds only in-frame clones and misses some; the assay was immunoSEQ multiplex PCR. This table holds under 850,000 clones, about 91% found once. The sequenced sample consisted of naive CD8+ T cells sorted from blood. V and J are TRBV28 and TRBJ2-3; 9 nucleotides line up with TRBD2. The receptor was isolated from a man under 40 in good health. The chain's CDR3 is CASSLSRLAEVGAPDTQYF. Written as DNA, the CDR3 is TGTGCCAGCAGTTTATCTAGACTAGCGGAGGTGGGGGCCCCGGATACGCAGTATTTT.